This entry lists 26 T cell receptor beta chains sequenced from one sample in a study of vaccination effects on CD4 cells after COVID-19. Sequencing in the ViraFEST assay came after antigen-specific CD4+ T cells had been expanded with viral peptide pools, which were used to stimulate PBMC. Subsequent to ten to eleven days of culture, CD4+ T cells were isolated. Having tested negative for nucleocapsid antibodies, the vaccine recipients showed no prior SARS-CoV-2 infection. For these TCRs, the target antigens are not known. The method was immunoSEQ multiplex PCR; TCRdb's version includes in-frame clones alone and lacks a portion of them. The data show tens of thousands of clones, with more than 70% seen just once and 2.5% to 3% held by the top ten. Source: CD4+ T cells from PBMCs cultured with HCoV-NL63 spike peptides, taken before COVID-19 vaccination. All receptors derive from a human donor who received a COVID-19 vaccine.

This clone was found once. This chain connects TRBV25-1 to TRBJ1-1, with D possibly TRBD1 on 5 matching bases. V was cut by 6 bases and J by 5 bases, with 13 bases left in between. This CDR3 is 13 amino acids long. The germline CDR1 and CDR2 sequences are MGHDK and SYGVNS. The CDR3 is CASRGDGRTEAFF. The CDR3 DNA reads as TGTGCCAGCAGAGGGGACGGACGGACTGAAGCTTTCTTT.

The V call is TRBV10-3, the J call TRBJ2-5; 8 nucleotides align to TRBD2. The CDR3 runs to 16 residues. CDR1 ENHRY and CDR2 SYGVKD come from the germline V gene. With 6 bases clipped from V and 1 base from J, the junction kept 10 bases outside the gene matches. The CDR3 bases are TGTGCCATCAGCCCGGCCGGGAGGGGGGTCCAAGAGACCCAGTACTTC. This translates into CAISPAGRGVQETQYF.

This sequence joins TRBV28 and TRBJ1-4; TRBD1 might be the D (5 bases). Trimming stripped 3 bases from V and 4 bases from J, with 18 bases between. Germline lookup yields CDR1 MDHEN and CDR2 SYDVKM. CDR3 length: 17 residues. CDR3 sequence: CASSFLGGGPGNEKLFF. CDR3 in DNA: TGTGCCAGCAGTTTTCTGGGGGGGGGTCCAGGTAATGAAAAACTGTTTTTT.

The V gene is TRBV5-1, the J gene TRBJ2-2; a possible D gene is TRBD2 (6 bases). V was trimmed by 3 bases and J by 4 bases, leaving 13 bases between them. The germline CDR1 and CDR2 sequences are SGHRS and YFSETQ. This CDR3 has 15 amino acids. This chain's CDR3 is CASSWGDQSTGELFF. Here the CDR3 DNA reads TGCGCCAGCAGCTGGGGGGATCAGAGCACCGGGGAGCTGTTTTTT.

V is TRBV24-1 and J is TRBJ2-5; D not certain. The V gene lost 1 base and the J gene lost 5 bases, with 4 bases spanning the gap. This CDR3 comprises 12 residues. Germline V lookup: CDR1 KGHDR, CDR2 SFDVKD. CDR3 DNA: TGTGCCACCAGTGATTTCCGGGAGACCCAGTACTTC. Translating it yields CATSDFRETQYF.

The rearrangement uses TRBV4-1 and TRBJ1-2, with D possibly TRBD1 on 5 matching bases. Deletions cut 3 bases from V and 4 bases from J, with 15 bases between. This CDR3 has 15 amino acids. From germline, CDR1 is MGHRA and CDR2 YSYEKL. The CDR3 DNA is TGCGCCAGCAGCCAGAGTGGTAGGGGAACCTATGGCTACACCTTC. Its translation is CASSQSGRGTYGYTF.

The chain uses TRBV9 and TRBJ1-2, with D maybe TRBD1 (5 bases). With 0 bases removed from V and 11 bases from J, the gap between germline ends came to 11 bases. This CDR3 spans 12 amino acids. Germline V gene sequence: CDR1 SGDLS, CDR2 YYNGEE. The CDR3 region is CASSVVAGTYTF. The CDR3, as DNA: TGTGCCAGCAGCGTAGTGGCAGGGACTTACACCTTC.

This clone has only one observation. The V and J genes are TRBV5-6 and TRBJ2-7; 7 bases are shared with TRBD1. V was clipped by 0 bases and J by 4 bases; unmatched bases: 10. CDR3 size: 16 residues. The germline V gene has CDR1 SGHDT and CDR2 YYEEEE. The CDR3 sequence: CASSLVNLGQKYEQYV. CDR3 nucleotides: TGTGCCAGCAGCTTGGTTAATCTGGGACAGAAATACGAGCAGTACGTC.

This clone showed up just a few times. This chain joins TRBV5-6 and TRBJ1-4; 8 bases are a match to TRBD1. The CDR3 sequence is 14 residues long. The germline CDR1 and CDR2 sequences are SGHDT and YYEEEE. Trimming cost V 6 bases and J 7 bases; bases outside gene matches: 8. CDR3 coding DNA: TGTGCCAGCACCGCGACAGGGGAGAGTGAAAAACTGTTTTTT. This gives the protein CASTATGESEKLFF.

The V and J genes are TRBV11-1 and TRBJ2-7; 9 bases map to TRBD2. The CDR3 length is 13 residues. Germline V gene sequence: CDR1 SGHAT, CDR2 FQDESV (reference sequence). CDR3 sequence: CASSLAGAYEQYV. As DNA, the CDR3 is TGTGCCAGCAGTTTAGCGGGGGCCTACGAGCAGTACGTC.

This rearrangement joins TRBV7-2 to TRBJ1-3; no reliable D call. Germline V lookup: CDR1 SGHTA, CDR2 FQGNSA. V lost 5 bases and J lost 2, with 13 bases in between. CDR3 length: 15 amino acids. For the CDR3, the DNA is TGTGCCAGCAGCGTAAATAGCGGAACTGGAAACACCATATATTTT. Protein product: CASSVNSGTGNTIYF. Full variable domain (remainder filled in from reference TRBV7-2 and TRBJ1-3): GAGVSQSPSNKVTEKGKDVELRCDPISGHTALYWYRQSLGQGLEFLIYFQGNSAPDKSGLPSDRFSAERTGGSVSTLTIQRTQQEDSAVYLCASSVNSGTGNTIYFGEGSWLTVV.

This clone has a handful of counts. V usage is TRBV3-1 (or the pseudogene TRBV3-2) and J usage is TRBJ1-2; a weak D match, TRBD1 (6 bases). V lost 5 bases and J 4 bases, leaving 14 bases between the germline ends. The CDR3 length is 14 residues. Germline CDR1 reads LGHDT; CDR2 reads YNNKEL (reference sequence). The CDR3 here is CASSLDRLAYGYTF. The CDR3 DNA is TGTGCCAGCAGCTTGGACAGACTGGCCTATGGCTACACCTTC.

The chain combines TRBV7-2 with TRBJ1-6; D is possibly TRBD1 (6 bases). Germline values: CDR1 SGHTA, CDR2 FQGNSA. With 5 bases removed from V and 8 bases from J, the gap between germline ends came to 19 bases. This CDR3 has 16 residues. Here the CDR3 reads CASSPNLQGFYSPLHF. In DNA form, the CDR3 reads TGTGCCAGCAGCCCCAACCTTCAGGGGTTTTATTCACCCCTCCACTTT.

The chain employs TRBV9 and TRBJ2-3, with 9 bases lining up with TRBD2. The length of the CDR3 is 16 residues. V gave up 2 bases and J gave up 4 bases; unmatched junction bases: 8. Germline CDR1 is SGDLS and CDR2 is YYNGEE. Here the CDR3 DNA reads TGTGCCAGCAGCGTTCTCGGCGGGGGGGCCCCAGATACGCAGTATTTT. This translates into CASSVLGGGAPDTQYF.

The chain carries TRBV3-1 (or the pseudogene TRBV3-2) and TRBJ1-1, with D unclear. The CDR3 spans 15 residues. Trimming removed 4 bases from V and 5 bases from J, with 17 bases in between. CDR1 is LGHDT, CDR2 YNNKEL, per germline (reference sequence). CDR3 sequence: CASSPLDRVGTEAFF. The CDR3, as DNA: TGTGCCAGCAGCCCTCTGGACCGGGTGGGGACTGAAGCTTTCTTT.

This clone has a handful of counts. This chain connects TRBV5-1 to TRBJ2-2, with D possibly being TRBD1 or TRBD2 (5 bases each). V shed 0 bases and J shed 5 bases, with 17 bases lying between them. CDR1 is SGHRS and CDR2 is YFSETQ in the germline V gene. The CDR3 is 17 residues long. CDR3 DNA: TGCGCCAGCAGCTTGGGCCGGGACCCAGCTGAGACCGGGGAGCTGTTTTTT. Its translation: CASSLGRDPAETGELFF.

Here the CDR3 DNA reads TGTGCCAGCAGCTCCGAACTGTATCAGCCCCAGCATTTT. It encodes CASSSELYQPQHF. The J gene is TRBJ1-5, the V gene TRBV7-2; D not certain. Per the germline V gene, CDR1 is SGHTA and CDR2 is FQGNSA. This CDR3 is built from 13 residues. The V and J ends lost 4 bases and 5 bases respectively, with 9 bases between them.

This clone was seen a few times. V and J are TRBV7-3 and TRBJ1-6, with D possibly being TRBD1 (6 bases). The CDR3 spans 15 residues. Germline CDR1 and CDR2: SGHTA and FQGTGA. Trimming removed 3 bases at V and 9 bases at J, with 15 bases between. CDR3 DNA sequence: TGTGCCAGCAGCTTTATACCAGGGGTCGGTTCACCCCTCCACTTT. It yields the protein CASSFIPGVGSPLHF.

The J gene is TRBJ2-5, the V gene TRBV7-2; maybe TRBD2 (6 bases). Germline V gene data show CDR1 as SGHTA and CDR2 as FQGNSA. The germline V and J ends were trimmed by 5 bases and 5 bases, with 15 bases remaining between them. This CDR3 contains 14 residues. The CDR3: CASSSKRGWETQYF. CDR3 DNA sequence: TGTGCCAGCAGCAGCAAACGGGGGTGGGAGACCCAGTACTTC.

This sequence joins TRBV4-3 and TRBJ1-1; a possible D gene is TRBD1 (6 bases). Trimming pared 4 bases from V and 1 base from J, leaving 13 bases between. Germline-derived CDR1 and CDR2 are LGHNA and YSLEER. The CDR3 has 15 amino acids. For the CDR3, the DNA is TGCGCCAGCAGCCGGGGGTCGGGACAGAACACTGAAGCTTTCTTT. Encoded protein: CASSRGSGQNTEAFF.

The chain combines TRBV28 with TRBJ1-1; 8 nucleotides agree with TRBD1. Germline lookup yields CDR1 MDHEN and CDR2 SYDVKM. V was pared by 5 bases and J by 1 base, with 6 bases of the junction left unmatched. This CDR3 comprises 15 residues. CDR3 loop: CASSPPGQANTEAFF. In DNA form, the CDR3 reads TGTGCCAGCAGTCCACCGGGACAGGCGAACACTGAAGCTTTCTTT.

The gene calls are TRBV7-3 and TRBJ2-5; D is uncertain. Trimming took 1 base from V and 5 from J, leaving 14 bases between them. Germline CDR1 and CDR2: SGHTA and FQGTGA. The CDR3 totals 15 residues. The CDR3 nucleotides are TGTGCCAGCAGCTTAATGCGGACCAGAGACGAGACCCAGTACTTC. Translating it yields CASSLMRTRDETQYF.

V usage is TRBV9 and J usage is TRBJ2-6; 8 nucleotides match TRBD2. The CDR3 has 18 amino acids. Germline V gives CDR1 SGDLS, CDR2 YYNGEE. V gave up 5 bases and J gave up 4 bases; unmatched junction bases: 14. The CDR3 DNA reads TGTGCCAGCAGTGATCCAGCGGGGGCCCCTGCGGGGGCCAACGTCCTGACTTTC. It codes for CASSDPAGAPAGANVLTF.

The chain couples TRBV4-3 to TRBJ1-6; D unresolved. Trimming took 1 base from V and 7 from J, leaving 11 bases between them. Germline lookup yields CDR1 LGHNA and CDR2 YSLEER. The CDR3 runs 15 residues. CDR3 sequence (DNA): TGCGCCAGCAGCCAAGGGGCCGTTCCCAATTCACCCCTCCACTTT. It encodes CASSQGAVPNSPLHF.

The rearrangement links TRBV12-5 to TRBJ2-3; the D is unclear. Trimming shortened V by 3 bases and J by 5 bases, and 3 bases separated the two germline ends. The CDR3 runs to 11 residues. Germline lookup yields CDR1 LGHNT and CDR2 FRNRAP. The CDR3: CASGLGDTQYF. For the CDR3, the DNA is TGTGCTAGTGGTTTAGGAGATACGCAGTATTTT.

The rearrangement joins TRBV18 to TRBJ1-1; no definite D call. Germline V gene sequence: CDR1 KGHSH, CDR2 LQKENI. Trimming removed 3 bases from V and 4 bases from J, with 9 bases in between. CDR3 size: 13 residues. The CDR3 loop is CASSPNSGTEAFF. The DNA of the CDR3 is TGTGCCAGCTCACCCAACTCGGGCACTGAAGCTTTCTTT. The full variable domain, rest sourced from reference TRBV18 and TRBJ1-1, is NAGVMQNPRHLVRRRGQEARLRCSPMKGHSHVYWYRQLPEEGLKFMVYLQKENIIDESGMPKERFSAEFPKEGPSILRIQQVVRGDSAAYFCASSPNSGTEAFFGQGTRLTVV.